The entry that follows covers one T cell receptor beta chain sequence. Its antigen is undetermined. This specimen comes from a study of CXCR3-negative and CXCR3-positive naive CD8 T cells. Study as a whole: The study obtained 130 million to 150 million TRB reads, about 1.5 +/- 0.3 million per library.

The libraries of TRB cDNA were constructed through 5' RACE using UMI labels. One entry per CDR3 protein, without DNA, is what TCRdb gives after re-calling the 5' RACE reads. This sample's clone table lists about 130,000 distinct CDR3 sequences. Overall study findings and caveats: Higher TRB CDR3 hydrophobicity marked CXCR3-positive naive cells relative to CXCR3-negative naive cells. TRB CDR3 properties indicated TCR strength, while surface CD5 was similar across naive subsets.

Phenotypically, naive CD8+ T cells corresponded to CD45RO-CCR7+CD27+CD95-. CDR1 and CDR2 from the germline V gene are PRHDT and FYEKMQ (reference sequence). The CDR3 loop spans 13 amino acids. This receptor was identified in a human donor in good health. Some clones in this sample may be carry-over from other donors' samples. The sample consisted of naive CXCR3- CD8+ T cells from blood. The sample's subset: CD45RO-CCR7+CD27+CD95- naive CD8+ T cells lacking CXCR3 (TNR3-). The chain links TRBV13 to TRBJ2-7; TCRdb indicates TRBD2, and absent DNA this call remains unverified. CDR3 region: CASSSTTGYEQYF.